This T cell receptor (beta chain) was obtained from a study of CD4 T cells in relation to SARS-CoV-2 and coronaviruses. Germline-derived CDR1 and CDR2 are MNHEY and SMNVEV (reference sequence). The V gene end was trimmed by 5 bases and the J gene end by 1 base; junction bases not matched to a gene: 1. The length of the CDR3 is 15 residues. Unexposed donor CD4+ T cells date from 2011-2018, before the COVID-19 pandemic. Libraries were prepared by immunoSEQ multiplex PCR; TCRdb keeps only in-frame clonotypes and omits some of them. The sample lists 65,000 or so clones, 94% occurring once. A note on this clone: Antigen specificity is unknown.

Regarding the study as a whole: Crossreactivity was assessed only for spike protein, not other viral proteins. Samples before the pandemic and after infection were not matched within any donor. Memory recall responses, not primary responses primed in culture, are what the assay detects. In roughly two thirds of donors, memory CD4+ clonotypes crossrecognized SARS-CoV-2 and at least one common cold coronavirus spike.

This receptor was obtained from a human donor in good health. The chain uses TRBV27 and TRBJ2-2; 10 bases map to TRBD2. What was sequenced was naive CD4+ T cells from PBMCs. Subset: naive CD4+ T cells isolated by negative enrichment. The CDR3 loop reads CASSRTSGNTGELFF. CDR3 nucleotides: TGTGCCAGCAGTCGGACTAGCGGGAACACCGGGGAGCTGTTTTTT.